The 15 T cell receptor beta chains below were found in one sample sequenced in a study of T-cell reconstitution after alpha-beta-depleted transplantation in children (dated by TCRdb to between 2015 and 2016). Library creation used PCR. Instrument used: Illumina HiSeq 2500. To normalize quantification of the TCRbeta repertoire, the TCR libraries were built with molecular barcoding that relied on unique molecular identifiers. TCRdb reprocessing: public reads trimmed at Q25 with fastp, clones called with MiXCR, in-frame beta chains kept. Identical CDR3 protein sequences are pooled into one entry, listed with their most common genes and DNA. The sample table holds some 450,000 distinct CDR3 sequences, of which approximately 42% were seen once. In total, the top ten clones hold 27% of the sample. The treatment or condition label corresponds to: allogeneic hematopoietic cell transplantation with graft depleted of TCRalphabeta T cells and CD19 B cells.

Here the sequenced sample was PBMCs, taken before TCRalphabeta/CD19-depleted stem cell transplant. These receptors were collected from a girl under 10 years old with aplastic anemia, due to receive a stem cell transplant.

The sample holds many counts of this clonotype. The chain combines TRBV14 with TRBJ2-1, with 11 bases matching TRBD2. Germline lookup yields CDR1 SGHDN and CDR2 FVKESK. The CDR3 spans 21 residues. The J segment lost 3 bases and the V segment lost 3 bases, leaving 19 bases of the junction unmatched. DNA for the CDR3: TGTGCCAGCAGCCATCTTGGACTAGCGGGTCTCAGATACCCTCTCTACAATGAGCAGTTCTTC. Translation gives CASSHLGLAGLRYPLYNEQFF.

This clonotype was counted only a few times. This chain joins TRBV28 and TRBJ2-5, with D possibly matching TRBD1 (5 bases). The CDR3 length is 12 residues. Germline CDR1 and CDR2: MDHEN and SYDVKM. V was trimmed by 8 bases and J by 5 bases, leaving 12 bases between them. Here the CDR3 DNA reads TGTGCCAGCCGAATAGGGGTGGAGACCCAGTACTTC. This sequence encodes CASRIGVETQYF. Looking up the rest from reference TRBV28 and TRBJ2-5 gives the full variable domain: DVKVTQSSRYLVKRTGEKVFLECVQDMDHENMFWYRQDPGLGLRLIYFSYDVKMKEKGDIPEGYSVSREKKERFSLILESASTNQTSMYLCASRIGVETQYFGPGTRLLVL.

The V call is TRBV20-1, the J call TRBJ2-4; possibly TRBD1 or TRBD2 for D (6 bases each). Germline V gene lookup returns CDR1 DFQATT and CDR2 SNEGSKA (reference sequence). This CDR3 has 14 residues. V was trimmed by 2 bases and J by 8 bases, leaving 16 bases between them. The CDR3 loop is CSARWGAPIYIQYF. CDR3 nucleotide sequence: TGCAGTGCTAGATGGGGGGCTCCTATTTACATTCAGTACTTC.

The CDR3 nucleotides are TGTGCCAGCAGCTCAGATGACCCCTGGCATGAGACCCAGTACTTC. The encoded protein is CASSSDDPWHETQYF. The chain links TRBV7-9 to TRBJ2-5; D not certain. Germline lookup yields CDR1 SEHNR and CDR2 FQNEAQ (reference sequence). V was clipped by 4 bases and J by 5 bases, with 17 bases between them. The CDR3 contains 15 residues.

The chain couples TRBV2 to TRBJ1-1; no clear D. Looked up from germline, CDR1 is SNHLY and CDR2 is FYNNEI. This CDR3 has 12 amino acids. Trimming removed 6 bases at V and 1 base at J, with 6 bases between. The CDR3 DNA is TGTGCCAGCAGGACGCAGAACACTGAAGCTTTCTTT. It codes for CASRTQNTEAFF.

The V gene is TRBV6-2 or TRBV6-3, the J gene TRBJ2-1, with TRBD2 matching 8 bases. CDR3 length: 15 residues. Germline CDR1 reads MNHEY; CDR2 reads SVGEGT. V shed 2 bases, J shed 5 bases, and the junction held 5 bases outside the gene matches. This CDR3 reads CASSYKGLADNEQFF. The CDR3 nucleotides are TGTGCCAGCAGTTACAAAGGACTAGCTGACAATGAGCAGTTCTTC.

This chain joins TRBV7-2 and TRBJ1-2, with a possible D match to TRBD1 (5 bases). Germline assignment: CDR1 SGHTA and CDR2 FQGNSA. The V gene lost 1 base and the J gene lost 2 bases, with 14 bases spanning the gap. This CDR3 has 16 amino acids. CDR3 in amino acids: CASSLEGWGQNYGYTF. The CDR3 DNA is TGTGCCAGCAGCTTAGAGGGCTGGGGCCAGAACTATGGCTACACCTTC.

The chain couples TRBV29-1 to TRBJ1-4; D is ambiguous. V lost 6 bases and J lost 7, with 9 bases in between. The CDR3 contains 11 residues. The germline V gene has CDR1 SQVTM and CDR2 ANQGSEA. The CDR3 DNA reads TGCAGCGTCGGCCTAGGTGAAAAACTGTTTTTT. Translating it yields CSVGLGEKLFF.

This clonotype came up a few times. The CDR3 DNA sequence: TGTGCCAGCAGTCCTTTGGGACGGGGATCCCAAGAGACCCAGTACTTC. Translation gives CASSPLGRGSQETQYF. The rearrangement links TRBV12-3 or TRBV12-4 to TRBJ2-5; perhaps D is TRBD1 or TRBD2 (5 bases each). Trimming shortened V by 5 bases and J by 1 base, and 17 bases separated the two germline ends. This CDR3 is 16 amino acids long.

The V call is TRBV28, the J call TRBJ2-7; 8 bases fit TRBD1. CDR1 MDHEN and CDR2 SYDVKM come from the germline V gene. There are 13 residues in the CDR3. After removal of 10 bases from V and 7 bases from J, the junction contained 12 bases not matched to a gene. The CDR3 region has the DNA TGTGCCAACCGGCGGCAGGGGGCGGGTGAGCAGTACTTC. It is translated as CANRRQGAGEQYF.

This clonotype was counted a few times. V gene TRBV14 combines with J gene TRBJ2-7; D gene ambiguous. Germline loops: CDR1 SGHDN, CDR2 FVKESK. The CDR3 totals 13 residues. V lost 8 bases, J lost 4 bases, and 15 bases lay in between. The CDR3 loop reads CASHPSDTYEQYF. The DNA of the CDR3 is TGTGCCAGCCATCCGTCCGACACTTACGAGCAGTACTTC.

This chain links TRBV6-5 with TRBJ2-3; the match to TRBD2 covers 11 bases. The V and J ends lost 4 bases and 4 bases, in that order; junction bases with no gene match: 10. The CDR3 is 17 residues long. Per germline, CDR1 MNHEY and CDR2 SVGAGI. CDR3 in amino acids: CASSSPGLAASADTQYF. Written as DNA, the CDR3 is TGTGCCAGCAGTTCCCCGGGACTAGCGGCCTCCGCAGATACGCAGTATTTT.

This clonotype was seen repeatedly, ten times or more. The CDR3 protein is CSAGVSPYNEQFF. The DNA for the CDR3 is TGCAGTGCGGGAGTTAGCCCCTACAATGAGCAGTTCTTC. This chain joins TRBV20-1 and TRBJ2-1; D is perhaps TRBD2 (5 bases). CDR1 and CDR2 from the germline V gene are DFQATT and SNEGSKA (reference sequence). V was pared by 6 bases and J by 2 bases, with 11 bases between. CDR3 length equals 13 residues.

This chain uses TRBV7-2 with TRBJ2-3; D might be TRBD2 (5 bases). The CDR3 runs 13 residues. V lost 5 bases, J lost 5 bases, and 11 bases lay in between. Germline V CDR1 and CDR2: SGHTA, FQGNSA. The CDR3 nucleotides read TGTGCCAGCAGCCGACTGGCGGGAGATACGCAGTATTTT. Protein product: CASSRLAGDTQYF.

The sample holds a few counts of this clonotype. The rearrangement links TRBV20-1 to TRBJ2-3; possible D gene TRBD2, 6 bases. The CDR3 length is 15 residues. Germline V gene sequence: CDR1 DFQATT, CDR2 SNEGSKA (reference sequence). The CDR3 loop is CSGTYSGDDADTQYF. As DNA, the CDR3 is TGCAGCGGGACCTATAGCGGAGACGACGCAGATACGCAGTATTTT.